These T cell receptor beta chains were read from a single sample in a study of blood T cell repertoires in COVID-19. Assay: immunoSEQ multiplex PCR; the TCRdb copy retains only in-frame clones and omits some. Counted here are about 70,000 clones, approximately 80% occurring once; the ten biggest clones make up 15% to 20%. Material: peripheral blood. The receptors here all came from a man aged 65 to 79 who had recovered from COVID-19. Each CDR3 is given with its conserved first and last residue. Fields, in order: J gene, clone size, V gene, D gene, CDR3 protein, CDR3 DNA. A D gene is named only where the DNA matches it firmly. Not all rows give a size; the values are once, few, many and, for expanded clones, a class.

TRBJ1-1,NA,TRBV3-1/TRBV3-2,NA,CASSQVWFREAMNTEAFF,TGTGCCAGCAGCCAAGTCTGGTTTCGGGAGGCAATGAACACTGAAGCTTTCTTT
TRBJ1-2,few,TRBV7-2,TRBD1,CASSLLAVPGQGDYGYTF,TGTGCCAGCAGCCTGCTAGCGGTACCGGGACAGGGCGACTATGGCTACACCTTC
TRBJ2-1,NA,TRBV3-1/TRBV3-2,NA,CASSWRGNVYNEQFF,TGTGCCAGCAGCTGGAGGGGTAACGTTTACAATGAGCAGTTCTTC
TRBJ2-7,NA,TRBV28,TRBD1,CASSNRGEQYF,TGTGCCAGCAGTAACAGGGGCGAGCAGTACTTC
TRBJ2-3,NA,TRBV18,TRBD1,CASSPRVQGGTDTQYF,TGTGCCAGCTCACCACGGGTCCAGGGGGGCACAGATACGCAGTATTTT
TRBJ2-2,NA,TRBV9,NA,CASRRTGTGELFF,TGTGCCAGCAGACGTACGGGTACCGGGGAGCTGTTTTTT
TRBJ1-1,NA,TRBV30,TRBD1,CAWRDRGGRTEAFF,TGTGCCTGGAGAGACAGGGGAGGTCGCACTGAAGCTTTCTTT
TRBJ2-4,once,TRBV14,NA,CASSQDFNSEIQYF,TGTGCCAGCAGCCAAGACTTTAACAGTGAGATTCAGTACTTC
TRBJ2-2,NA,TRBV24-1,NA,CATSDWGGGANTGELFF,TGTGCCACCAGTGATTGGGGAGGGGGTGCGAACACCGGGGAGCTGTTTTTT
TRBJ1-2,NA,TRBV6-5,TRBD1,CASRTTGVHYGYTF,TGTGCCAGCAGAACCACAGGGGTACACTATGGCTACACCTTC
TRBJ2-6,NA,TRBV19,NA,CASSNLGGRSGANVLTF,TGTGCCAGTAGTAACCTAGGGGGACGCTCTGGGGCCAACGTCCTGACTTTC
TRBJ1-1,once,TRBV19,NA,CASSTRDKSPAFF,TGTGCCAGTAGCACCCGGGACAAGTCACCGGCTTTCTTT
TRBJ1-2,NA,TRBV3-1/TRBV3-2,NA,CASTPGIGYTF,TGTGCCAGCACCCCGGGGATTGGCTACACCTTC
TRBJ2-2,many,TRBV5-6,NA,CASRNTGNTGELFF,TGTGCCAGCAGGAACACGGGAAACACCGGGGAGCTGTTTTTT
TRBJ2-1,NA,TRBV21-1,NA,CASSKGASGRSYNEQFF,TGTGCCAGCAGCAAAGGGGCTAGCGGGAGGTCCTACAATGAGCAGTTCTTC
TRBJ2-2,NA,TRBV11-2,TRBD2,CASSPMGSGRALNLFF,TGTGCCAGCAGCCCGATGGGGAGCGGGAGGGCCCTTAATCTGTTTTTT
TRBJ2-1,once,TRBV11-3,NA,CASSLGAAFNEQFF,TGTGCCAGCAGCTTGGGGGCCGCGTTCAATGAGCAGTTCTTC
TRBJ1-3,NA,TRBV6-1,NA,CASSEQDSRSGNTIYF,TGTGCCAGCAGTGAACAAGACAGCCGCTCTGGAAACACCATATATTTT
TRBJ2-2,NA,TRBV28,TRBD1,CASRYRGFGELFF,TGTGCCAGCAGGTACAGGGGATTCGGGGAGCTGTTTTTT
TRBJ2-7,NA,TRBV11-3,NA,CASSLVVGGEQYF,TGTGCCAGCAGCTTAGTTGTGGGAGGCGAGCAGTACTTC
TRBJ1-1,NA,TRBV5-1,TRBD1,CASSSRGQGTEAFF,TGCGCCAGCAGCAGCAGGGGACAGGGGACTGAAGCTTTCTTT
TRBJ2-5,once,TRBV29-1,NA,CSARGGVQETQYF,TGCAGCGCGCGTGGGGGCGTCCAAGAGACCCAGTACTTC
TRBJ2-1,NA,TRBV6-1,NA,CASSEMGSTKEEDNEQFF,TGTGCCAGCAGTGAAATGGGGTCAACAAAGGAGGAAGACAATGAGCAGTTCTTC
TRBJ2-2,NA,TRBV7-2,NA,CASSLRTETGELFF,TGTGCCAGCAGCTTAAGGACAGAGACCGGGGAGCTGTTTTTT
TRBJ2-1,NA,TRBV9,TRBD2,CASSVEFELAGPFEQFF,TGTGCCAGCAGCGTAGAATTTGAACTAGCGGGGCCGTTTGAGCAGTTCTTC
TRBJ1-1,NA,TRBV5-1,NA,CASSLDVVGTLEAFF,TGCGCCAGCAGCTTGGACGTTGTCGGGACACTGGAAGCTTTCTTT
TRBJ1-3,NA,TRBV5-1,NA,CASSEGVAGNTIYF,TGCGCCAGCAGCGAGGGGGTCGCTGGAAACACCATATATTTT
TRBJ2-5,once,TRBV5-6,TRBD2,CASSWGGPTQETQYF,TGTGCCAGCAGCTGGGGGGGACCGACCCAAGAGACCCAGTACTTC
TRBJ1-3,NA,TRBV4-2,TRBD1,CASSQLTQGADSGNTIYF,TGTGCCAGCAGCCAACTAACACAGGGGGCTGACTCTGGAAACACCATATATTTT
TRBJ1-5,NA,TRBV5-5,TRBD1,CASSLGQGVDQPQHF,TGTGCCAGCAGCTTGGGACAGGGAGTTGATCAGCCCCAGCATTTT
TRBJ2-1,NA,TRBV5-1,NA,CASSFGSNNEQFF,TGCGCCAGCAGCTTCGGGTCGAACAATGAGCAGTTCTTC
TRBJ1-6,NA,TRBV6-5,NA,CASSMAGWSPLHF,TGTGCCAGCAGTATGGCGGGTTGGTCACCCCTCCACTTT
TRBJ1-6,NA,TRBV11-2,NA,CASSLDRRQNYSPLHF,TGTGCCAGCAGCTTAGATCGAAGACAGAACTATTCACCCCTCCACTTT
TRBJ2-1,NA,TRBV2,NA,CASSEAEGSYNEQFF,TGTGCCAGCAGTGAAGCGGAGGGCAGCTACAATGAGCAGTTCTTC
TRBJ2-1,NA,TRBV24-1,NA,CATSDDRGNEQFF,TGTGCCACCAGTGACGATAGGGGCAATGAGCAGTTCTTC
TRBJ2-2,once,TRBV11-2,TRBD1,CASSLTGGQNTGELFF,TGTGCCAGCAGCTTAACAGGGGGACAAAACACCGGGGAGCTGTTTTTT
TRBJ2-3,NA,TRBV7-2,TRBD1,CASSLILEGGDTQYF,TGTGCCAGCAGCTTAATTCTAGAAGGGGGCGATACGCAGTATTTT
TRBJ2-1,NA,TRBV28,TRBD2,CASSLLAGGLGSNEQFF,TGTGCCAGCAGTTTGCTGGCGGGGGGGCTGGGTAGTAATGAGCAGTTCTTC
TRBJ2-1,NA,TRBV19,NA,CASSSYNEQFF,TGTGCCAGCAGTTCGTACAATGAGCAGTTCTTC